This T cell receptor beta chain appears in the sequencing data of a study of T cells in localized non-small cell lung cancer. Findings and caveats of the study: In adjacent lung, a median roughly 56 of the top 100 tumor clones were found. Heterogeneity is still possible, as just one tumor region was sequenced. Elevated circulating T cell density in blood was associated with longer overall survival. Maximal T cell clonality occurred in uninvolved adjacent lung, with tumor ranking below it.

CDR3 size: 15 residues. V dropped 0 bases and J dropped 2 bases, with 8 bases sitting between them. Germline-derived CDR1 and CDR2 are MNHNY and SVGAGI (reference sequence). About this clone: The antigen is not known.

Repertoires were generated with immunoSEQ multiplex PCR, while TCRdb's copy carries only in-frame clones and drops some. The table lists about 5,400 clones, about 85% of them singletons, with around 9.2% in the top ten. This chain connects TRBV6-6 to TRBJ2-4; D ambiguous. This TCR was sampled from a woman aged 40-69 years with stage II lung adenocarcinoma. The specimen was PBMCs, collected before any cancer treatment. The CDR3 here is CASSYSMGSKNIQYF. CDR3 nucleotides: TGTGCCAGCAGTTACTCGATGGGCTCCAAAAACATTCAGTACTTC.